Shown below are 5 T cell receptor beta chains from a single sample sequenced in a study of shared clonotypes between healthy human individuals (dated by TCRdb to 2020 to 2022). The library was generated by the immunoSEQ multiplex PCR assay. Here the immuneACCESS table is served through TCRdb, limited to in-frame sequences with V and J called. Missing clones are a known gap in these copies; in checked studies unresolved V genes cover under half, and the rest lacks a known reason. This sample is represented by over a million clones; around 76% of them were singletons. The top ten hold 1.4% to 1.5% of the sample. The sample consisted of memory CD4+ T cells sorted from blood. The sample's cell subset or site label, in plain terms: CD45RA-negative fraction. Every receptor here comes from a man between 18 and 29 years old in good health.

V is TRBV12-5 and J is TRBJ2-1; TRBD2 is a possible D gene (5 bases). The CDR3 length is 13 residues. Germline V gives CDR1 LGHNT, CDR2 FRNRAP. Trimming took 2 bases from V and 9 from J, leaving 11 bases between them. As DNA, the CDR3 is TGTGCTAGTGGTTTGTCCGGGGTTCTTGAGCAGTTCTTC. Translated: CASGLSGVLEQFF.

CDR3 nucleotides: TGTGCCAGCAGTTCGGACAGGGAGAATGAAAAACTGTTTTTT. Translating it yields CASSSDRENEKLFF. V and J are TRBV28 and TRBJ1-4, with 8 bases aligning to TRBD1. The CDR3 extends over 14 amino acids. The V gene's germline CDR1 is MDHEN and CDR2 SYDVKM. The V gene end was trimmed by 4 bases and the J gene end by 5 bases; junction bases not matched to a gene: 3.

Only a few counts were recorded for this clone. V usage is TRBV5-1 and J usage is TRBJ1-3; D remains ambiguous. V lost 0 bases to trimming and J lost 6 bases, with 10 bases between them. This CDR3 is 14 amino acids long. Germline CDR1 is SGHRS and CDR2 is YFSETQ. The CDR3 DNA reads TGCGCCAGCAGCTTGGGAGGGCAGATAAACACCATATATTTT. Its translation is CASSLGGQINTIYF.

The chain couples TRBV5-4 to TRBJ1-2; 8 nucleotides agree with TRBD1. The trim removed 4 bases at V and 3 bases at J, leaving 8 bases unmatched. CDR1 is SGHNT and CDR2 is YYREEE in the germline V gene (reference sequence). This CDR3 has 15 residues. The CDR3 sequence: CASSPTTGEDYGYTF. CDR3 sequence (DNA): TGTGCCAGCAGCCCCACGACAGGGGAGGACTATGGCTACACCTTC.

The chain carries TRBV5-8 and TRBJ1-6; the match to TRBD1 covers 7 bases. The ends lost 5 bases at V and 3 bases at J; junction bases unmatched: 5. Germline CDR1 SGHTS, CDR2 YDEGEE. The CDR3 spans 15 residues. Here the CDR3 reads CASRSGQSYNSPLHF. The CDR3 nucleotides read TGTGCCAGCAGGTCGGGACAGAGCTATAATTCACCCCTCCACTTT.